This TCR beta chain was recovered during a study of blood T cell repertoires in COVID-19 (dated by TCRdb to 2019 to 2021). For the wider study: The collaborator samples originated in the United States, Italy and Spain and spanned the acute and convalescent phases of COVID-19. The material from the prospective study consisted of cDNA or gDNA derived from T cells, B-cell-depleted T cells, or PBMCs. Deeply sampled blood TCRbeta repertoires from subjects exposed to, actively infected with, or recovered from COVID-19 were included in the dataset. The repertoires were made available in a free public database intended to serve as a resource for research on the immune response to SARS-CoV-2. Samples were obtained from the ongoing ImmuneRACE study (first 160 participants) and from 1,000 to 1,500 subjects provided by 6 global collaborators. The sample metadata nearly always contained a de-identified subject ID, COVID-19 status, age in years and sex. Where available, HLA class I and class II types were obtained from metadata supplied by the sample provider rather than from assay-based typing.

Summary of the overall study and its limitations: The quantity of clinical and demographic metadata differed by source and by participant and was supplied without curation.

At one collaborating source in Seattle, patients were enrolled during active infection and were followed longitudinally through the course of disease. Collaborating institutions collected whole blood in K2EDTA tubes following their own protocols. For TCRbeta analysis, collaborator samples were shipped as frozen whole blood, as isolated PBMCs, or as DNA extracted from either sample type. CDR1 MGHRA and CDR2 YSYEKL are derived from the germline V gene. Trimming leaves V shorter by 1 base and J shorter by 7 bases, with the junction holding 7 bases beyond the gene matches. Counted from cysteine to phenylalanine, this CDR3 has 15 amino acids. The retained sequence is limited to the CDR3, 45 bases, with the frame set at the first base. Of note for this clone: There is no known antigen for this receptor. No base qualities exist here, and no much larger clone lies one base off it.

TCRbeta CDR3 regions were amplified from genomic DNA using the immunoSEQ Assay, a bias-controlled multiplex PCR. Concerning the study's data processing: The number of nucleated cells in each sample was estimated by amplification of reference gene primers within the assay. To quantify the absolute abundance of each unique TCRbeta CDR3 rearrangement, sequence reads were collapsed and filtered. For each sample, productive Simpson clonality was calculated as the square root of Simpson's diversity index across productive rearrangements. TCRdb carries this immuneACCESS record with in-frame sequences only. Its versions omit some clonotypes, under half of them owing to an unresolved V gene in the studies checked, with the rest unexplained. The V and J calls and the clone size are those of that table, but D and trimming were determined from the DNA. Counted in this sample were roughly 120,000 clones; 90% of them appeared once. Roughly 5% of the sample comes from the top ten.

The rearrangement joined TRBV4-1 to TRBJ2-5; 9 nucleotides in the junction match TRBD1. The receptor comes from a man aged 55 to 69 with COVID-19, enrolled during active disease. The sequenced material came from peripheral blood. The CDR3 here reads CASSQVGTGILTQYF. The base sequence is TGCGCCAGCAGCCAAGTTGGGACAGGGATTCTGACCCAGTACTTC.